This T cell receptor (beta chain) was profiled in a study of vaccination and CD4 T cells after COVID-19. Study-level background: Cells received overlapping spike peptides from SARS-CoV-2, HCoV-NL63, HCoV-OC43 and HCoV-229E as stimulation.

Treatment noted: roughly 10-day PBMC culture with coronavirus spike peptide pools or control peptides (ViraFEST assay). CD4+ T cells that had been cultured provided DNA sequenced with the Oncomine TCR Beta short-read assay. MiXCR, applied by TCRdb to the PCR reads, yields one record per CDR3 protein. The table lists roughly 11,000 distinct CDR3 sequences, 53% of them singletons, with around 30% in the top ten. Trimming left V 2 bases short and J 1 base short, with 11 bases between. Germline assignment: CDR1 KGHSH and CDR2 LQKENI. The CDR3 is made up of 15 amino acids. A remark on this clonotype: Its target is unknown.

The chain has TRBV18 and TRBJ2-5, with D possibly matching TRBD1 (6 bases). The sequence came from a human donor who had recovered from COVID-19. Sequenced sample: CD4+ T cells from blood, cultured in vitro. The CDR3 DNA is TGTGCCAGCTCACCAGGACAGCCGGTCCAAGAGACCCAGTACTTC. Its protein product is CASSPGQPVQETQYF.